The 28 T cell receptor beta chains below were found in one sample sequenced in a study of T cell changes during pregnancy in multiple sclerosis. Libraries were prepared by immunoSEQ multiplex PCR; TCRdb keeps only in-frame clonotypes and omits some of them. Of 40,000 to 60,000 clones in the sample, 92% were seen once. Material: CD4+ T cells from peripheral blood mononuclear cells, obtained after pregnancy. These receptors were obtained from a female donor with multiple sclerosis, enrolled in a pregnancy study.

V and J are TRBV15 and TRBJ2-2; D is possibly TRBD2 (5 bases). Trimming left V 0 bases short and J 4 bases short, with 15 bases between. The CDR3 consists of 17 residues. Germline values: CDR1 LNHNV, CDR2 YYDKDF (reference sequence). The CDR3 here is CATSRDQRAHFTGELFF. The CDR3 region has the DNA TGTGCCACCAGCAGAGATCAGAGGGCGCATTTCACCGGGGAGCTGTTTTTT. The full variable domain, with the rest looked up from reference TRBV15 and TRBJ2-2, is DAMVIQNPRYQVTQFGKPVTLSCSQTLNHNVMYWYQQKSSQAPKLLFHYYDKDFNNEADTPDNFQSRRPNTSFCFLDIRSPGLGDTAMYLCATSRDQRAHFTGELFFGEGSRLTVL.

This chain uses TRBV5-3 with TRBJ2-1; TRBD2 agrees at 9 bases. TRBV5-3 carries the ORF label, with uncertain function. J lost 1 base, V lost 0 bases, and 11 bases had no gene match. This CDR3 is built from 19 residues. CDR3 DNA: TGTGCCAGAAGCTTGGGGAACAGGGGACTAGCTAAATCCTACAATGAGCAGTTCTTC. Its protein is CARSLGNRGLAKSYNEQFF.

The V call is TRBV7-2, the J call TRBJ2-1; TRBD1 agrees at 9 bases. In germline, CDR1 is SGHTA, CDR2 FQGNSA. Trimming removed 5 bases from V and 5 bases from J; junction bases left unmatched: 7. The CDR3 length is 15 residues. CDR3 DNA sequence: TGTGCCAGCAGCACTCGACAGGGGGTAAACAATGAGCAGTTCTTC. Protein: CASSTRQGVNNEQFF.

The J gene is TRBJ1-4, the V gene TRBV4-2; 9 bases map to TRBD1. The germline V gene has CDR1 LGHNA and CDR2 YNFKEQ. Trimming at V came to 2 bases and at J to 7 bases, leaving 11 bases not matched to a gene. This CDR3 has 17 residues. The CDR3 sequence is CASSQRETGGVREKLFF. DNA for the CDR3: TGTGCCAGCAGCCAACGCGAAACAGGGGGCGTTCGTGAAAAACTGTTTTTT.

The chain employs TRBV27 and TRBJ2-1; maybe TRBD2 (6 bases). CDR3 length: 16 residues. Germline-derived CDR1 and CDR2 are MNHEY and SMNVEV (reference sequence). Trimming left V 7 bases short and J 10 bases short, with 26 bases between. The chain's CDR3 is CASNPPGADFVREQFF. The DNA for the CDR3 is TGTGCCAGCAATCCCCCGGGAGCGGACTTTGTTCGGGAGCAGTTCTTC.

This clone came up once. V usage is TRBV18 and J usage is TRBJ2-5; D might be TRBD1 (5 bases). This CDR3 region has 15 residues. In germline, CDR1 is KGHSH, CDR2 LQKENI. The V gene lost 3 bases and the J gene lost 4 bases, with 15 bases spanning the gap. The CDR3 DNA follows: TGTGCCAGCTCACCGGTACTGGGCCAGGGAGAGACCCAGTACTTC. Amino acid sequence: CASSPVLGQGETQYF.

J is TRBJ2-7 and V is TRBV7-2; D remains unclear. Looked up from germline, CDR1 is SGHTA and CDR2 is FQGNSA. The CDR3 has 13 amino acids. V dropped 1 base and J dropped 1 base, with 5 bases sitting between them. The chain's CDR3 is CASSLVSSYEQYF. CDR3 bases: TGTGCCAGCAGCTTAGTTTCATCCTACGAGCAGTACTTC. Supplemented by reference TRBV7-2 and TRBJ2-7, the full variable domain reads GAGVSQSPSNKVTEKGKDVELRCDPISGHTALYWYRQSLGQGLEFLIYFQGNSAPDKSGLPSDRFSAERTGGSVSTLTIQRTQQEDSAVYLCASSLVSSYEQYFGPGTRLTVT.

This clone has just a few counts. The chain is built from TRBV11-2 and TRBJ2-1, with D perhaps matching TRBD2 (5 bases). V lost 3 bases and J 0 bases, leaving 15 bases between the germline ends. The CDR3 length is 17 residues. The V gene's germline CDR1 is SGHAT and CDR2 FQNNGV. CDR3 nucleotide sequence: TGTGCCAGCAGCTTGTCTTCCTCGGGAAGCTCCTACAATGAGCAGTTCTTC. Protein product: CASSLSSSGSSYNEQFF.

The gene calls are TRBV28 and TRBJ1-2, with a weak D call TRBD1 (6 bases). This CDR3 is built from 16 residues. Trimming left V 5 bases short and J 8 bases short, with 24 bases between. The germline V gene has CDR1 MDHEN and CDR2 SYDVKM. CDR3 sequence: CASSITGGAQRDGYTF. CDR3 coding DNA: TGTGCCAGCAGTATAACGGGGGGGGCGCAAAGAGACGGCTACACCTTC.

The CDR3 DNA reads as TGTGCCAGCAATACTAACGGTGACTACAATGAGCAGTTCTTC. The encoded protein is CASNTNGDYNEQFF. The chain recombines TRBV6-6 with TRBJ2-1, with D hard to call. Germline V gene sequence: CDR1 MNHNY, CDR2 SVGAGI (reference sequence). V dropped 7 bases and J dropped 3 bases, with 13 bases sitting between them. CDR3 length: 14 amino acids.

V and J are TRBV25-1 and TRBJ1-2; possible D gene TRBD1, 5 bases. V dropped 6 bases and J dropped 5 bases, with 19 bases sitting between them. Germline CDR1 and CDR2: MGHDK and SYGVNS. The CDR3 runs 15 residues. CDR3: CASSQSPGIFYGYTF. For the CDR3, the DNA is TGTGCCAGCAGCCAATCCCCAGGGATTTTTTATGGCTACACCTTC.

The CDR3 nucleotides are TGTGCCAGCAGCGTAGCTACCGGTAGAGAGACCCAGTACTTC. It is translated as CASSVATGRETQYF. V and J are TRBV9 and TRBJ2-5; D unresolved. The CDR3 is made up of 14 amino acids. Germline CDR1 reads SGDLS; CDR2 reads YYNGEE. The V gene lost 0 bases and the J gene lost 4 bases, with 10 bases spanning the gap.

This clone was recorded only once. The rearrangement joins TRBV7-2 to TRBJ1-4; D call uncertain. Germline V CDR1 and CDR2: SGHTA, FQGNSA. This CDR3 has 15 amino acids. The ends were cut back, 3 bases at V and 5 bases at J, with 13 bases in the middle. CDR3 residues: CASSLPIGGNEKLFF. The CDR3, as DNA: TGTGCCAGCAGCTTGCCCATCGGAGGGAATGAAAAACTGTTTTTT.

The chain employs TRBV5-8 and TRBJ1-5; 8 bases fit TRBD1. Unmatched junction bases numbered 8, after V lost 3 bases and J lost 0 bases. This CDR3 is built from 17 residues. The V gene's germline CDR1 is SGHTS and CDR2 YDEGEE. CDR3 nucleotide sequence: TGTGCCAGCAGCTGGCACAGGGGGATCTTTAGCAATCAGCCCCAGCATTTT. Translating gives CASSWHRGIFSNQPQHF.

The V and J genes are TRBV4-3 and TRBJ1-5; the match to TRBD1 covers 7 bases. Unmatched junction bases numbered 5, after V lost 1 base and J lost 5 bases. The CDR3 sequence is 15 residues long. The V gene's germline CDR1 is LGHNA and CDR2 YSLEER. The CDR3 is CASSQGGTADQPQHF. CDR3 DNA: TGCGCCAGCAGCCAAGGAGGGACAGCAGATCAGCCCCAGCATTTT.

The chain joins TRBV7-2 to TRBJ2-7; D unclear. The V and J ends lost 3 bases and 3 bases respectively, with 9 bases between them. The CDR3 covers 13 residues. The germline V gene has CDR1 SGHTA and CDR2 FQGNSA. CDR3 nucleotides: TGTGCCAGCAGCTTTTCTACCATCTACGAGCAGTACTTC. It specifies CASSFSTIYEQYF.

The genes are TRBV28 and TRBJ2-3, with 7 bases fitting TRBD2. The CDR3 extends over 15 amino acids. In germline, CDR1 is MDHEN, CDR2 SYDVKM. V shed 2 bases and J 1 base; nucleotides not matched to a gene: 3. The CDR3 DNA reads as TGTGCCAGCAGTTTAGCGGGAGACCGCACAGATACGCAGTATTTT. It is translated as CASSLAGDRTDTQYF. The entire variable domain, with the rest obtained from reference TRBV28 and TRBJ2-3, is as follows: DVKVTQSSRYLVKRTGEKVFLECVQDMDHENMFWYRQDPGLGLRLIYFSYDVKMKEKGDIPEGYSVSREKKERFSLILESASTNQTSMYLCASSLAGDRTDTQYFGPGTRLTVL.

Here the CDR3 reads CSVDPGQGVNEQYF. The DNA for the CDR3 is TGCAGCGTTGATCCGGGACAGGGGGTAAACGAGCAGTACTTC. The chain combines TRBV29-1 with TRBJ2-7, with TRBD1 matching over 11 bases. The V segment lost 3 bases and the J segment 5 bases; nucleotides outside the gene matches: 6. CDR1 SQVTM and CDR2 ANQGSEA come from the germline V gene. CDR3 size: 14 residues.

CDR3 sequence: CASRTGGGRYEQYF. CDR3 sequence (DNA): TGTGCCAGCAGGACAGGGGGAGGCCGTTACGAGCAGTACTTC. The J gene is TRBJ2-7, the V gene TRBV2; 9 nucleotides agree with TRBD1. Germline lookup yields CDR1 SNHLY and CDR2 FYNNEI. The length of the CDR3 is 14 residues. V gave up 6 bases and J gave up 4 bases; unmatched junction bases: 7. Full variable domain (missing parts from reference TRBV2 and TRBJ2-7): EPEVTQTPSHQVTQMGQEVILRCVPISNHLYFYWYRQILGQKVEFLVSFYNNEISEKSEIFDDQFSVERPDGSNFTLKIRSTKLEDSAMYFCASRTGGGRYEQYFGPGTRLTVT.

The rearrangement joins TRBV15 to TRBJ2-7; D is uncertain. This CDR3 is built from 13 residues. Trimming took off 1 base at V and 2 bases at J, with 6 bases between the two ends. CDR1 is LNHNV and CDR2 is YYDKDF in the germline V gene (reference sequence). This chain's CDR3 is CATSRAKTYEQYF. CDR3 nucleotides: TGTGCCACCAGCAGAGCTAAAACCTACGAGCAGTACTTC.

In its sample, this clone was seen once. This chain links TRBV2 with TRBJ2-1; 8 nucleotides agree with TRBD2. V lost 2 bases and J lost 11; bases outside the gene matches: 8. The CDR3 runs 14 residues. Germline V gene sequence: CDR1 SNHLY, CDR2 FYNNEI. The chain's CDR3 is CASSEPGLGGKQFF. CDR3 nucleotides: TGTGCCAGCAGTGAACCGGGACTAGGGGGGAAGCAGTTCTTC.

The sample holds one count of this clone. This sequence joins TRBV6-1 and TRBJ2-7, with D tentatively TRBD1 (7 bases). Trimming shortened V by 4 bases and J by 2 bases, and 15 bases separated the two germline ends. In germline, CDR1 is MNHNS, CDR2 SASEGT. This CDR3 spans 15 amino acids. The CDR3 region is CASSVGAGGTYEQYF. Written as DNA, the CDR3 is TGTGCCAGCAGTGTAGGGGCAGGGGGGACCTACGAGCAGTACTTC.

The V gene is TRBV2, the J gene TRBJ1-6; D uncertain. The germline gives CDR1 SNHLY, CDR2 FYNNEI. The V end was cut by 6 bases, the J end by 6 bases, with 12 bases between. The CDR3 runs 14 residues. The CDR3 DNA sequence: TGTGCCAGCAGAAGGAATGGAGTTAATTCACCCCTCCACTTT. Residues: CASRRNGVNSPLHF.

The V gene is TRBV5-1, the J gene TRBJ2-5; TRBD2 matches 9 bases. Losses at the gene ends were 2 bases for V and 3 bases for J; bases not matched to a gene: 5. The CDR3 runs 15 residues. Looked up from germline, CDR1 is SGHRS and CDR2 is YFSETQ. CDR3 sequence reads: CASSFSSGSEETQYF. Here the CDR3 DNA reads TGCGCCAGCAGCTTTAGTAGCGGGAGTGAAGAGACCCAGTACTTC. Based on the CDR3 plus reference TRBV5-1 and TRBJ2-5, the full variable domain is KAGVTQTPRYLIKTRGQQVTLSCSPISGHRSVSWYQQTPGQGLQFLFEYFSETQRNKGNFPGRFSGRQFSNSRSEMNVSTLELGDSALYLCASSFSSGSEETQYFGPGTRLLVL.

CDR3 sequence (DNA): TGTGCCAGCAGTGGGACAGGGGGCACAGATACGCAGTATTTT. Protein product: CASSGTGGTDTQYF. The chain uses TRBV6-4 and TRBJ2-3; TRBD1 agrees at 9 bases. The CDR3 is 14 residues long. V lost 4 bases, J lost 1 base, and 0 bases stayed unmatched. CDR1 MRHNA and CDR2 SNTAGT come from the germline V gene.

The genes are TRBV7-9 and TRBJ2-1, with 13 bases matching TRBD2. The V gene's germline CDR1 is SEHNR and CDR2 FQNEAQ (reference sequence). The CDR3 totals 13 residues. V lost 5 bases and J lost 13; bases outside the gene matches: 5. The DNA of the CDR3 is TGTGCCAGCAGCACGGGACTAGCGGGGATACAGTTCTTC. Translation: CASSTGLAGIQFF.

This clone came up once. The chain couples TRBV2 to TRBJ2-1; 7 bases line up with TRBD2. The V segment lost 3 bases and the J segment 4 bases; nucleotides outside the gene matches: 9. The germline V gene has CDR1 SNHLY and CDR2 FYNNEI. CDR3 size: 16 residues. CDR3 DNA sequence: TGTGCCAGCAGTGACCTCGGGCTAGCGGAGTACAATGAGCAGTTCTTC. Protein sequence: CASSDLGLAEYNEQFF. The full variable domain, with the rest looked up from reference TRBV2 and TRBJ2-1, is EPEVTQTPSHQVTQMGQEVILRCVPISNHLYFYWYRQILGQKVEFLVSFYNNEISEKSEIFDDQFSVERPDGSNFTLKIRSTKLEDSAMYFCASSDLGLAEYNEQFFGPGTRLTVL.

This sequence joins TRBV7-3 and TRBJ2-2; the D is unclear. The ends were cut back, 2 bases at V and 5 bases at J, with 9 bases in the middle. There are 14 residues in the CDR3. The germline V gene has CDR1 SGHTA and CDR2 FQGTGA. CDR3 in DNA: TGTGCCAGCAGCTTACTACTCAATACCGGGGAGCTGTTTTTT. Its translation: CASSLLLNTGELFF.